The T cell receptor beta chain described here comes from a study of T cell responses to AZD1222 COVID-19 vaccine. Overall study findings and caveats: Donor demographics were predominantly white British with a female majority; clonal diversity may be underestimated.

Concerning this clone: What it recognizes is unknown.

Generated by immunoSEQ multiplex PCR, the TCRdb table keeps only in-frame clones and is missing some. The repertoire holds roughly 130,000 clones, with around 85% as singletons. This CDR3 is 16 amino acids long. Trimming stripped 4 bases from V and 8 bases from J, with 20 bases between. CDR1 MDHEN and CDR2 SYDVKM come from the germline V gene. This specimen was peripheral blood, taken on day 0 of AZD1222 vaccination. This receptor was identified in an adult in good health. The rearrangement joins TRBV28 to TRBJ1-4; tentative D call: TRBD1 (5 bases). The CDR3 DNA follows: TGTGCCAGCAGTTCCCTGGGGGAACCTTTAAAGGAAAAACTGTTTTTT. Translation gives CASSSLGEPLKEKLFF. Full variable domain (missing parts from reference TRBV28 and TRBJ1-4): DVKVTQSSRYLVKRTGEKVFLECVQDMDHENMFWYRQDPGLGLRLIYFSYDVKMKEKGDIPEGYSVSREKKERFSLILESASTNQTSMYLCASSSLGEPLKEKLFFGSGTQLSVL.